This T cell receptor beta chain was observed in a study of cytomegalovirus exposure and HLA in healthy donors. The study's findings and limits: A few CMV-associated chains proved CMV antigen-specific in vitro. The authors enumerated roughly 160 TCR beta chains as linked to cytomegalovirus. It was reported that the classifier diagnosed cytomegalovirus status with high specificity and sensitivity in both the original and validation cohorts.

The donors were members of the validation cohort, which comprised 90 to 150 subjects and was separate from the first cohort of 666 subjects. Using immunoSEQ multiplex PCR, the repertoire was profiled, and TCRdb retains in-frame clones only, with some absent. The sample has around 60,000 clones, about 91% seen once; the top ten hold 1% to 1.5%. Germline lookup yields CDR1 SGHTA and CDR2 FQGNSA. Trimming pared 5 bases from V and 3 bases from J, leaving 12 bases between. CDR3 size: 14 residues. Points on this clone: Its matching antigen is unknown.

Sequenced material: PBMCs. The sequence was obtained from a young woman in good health and CMV-seronegative. The chain is built from TRBV7-2 and TRBJ2-3, with a weak D call TRBD1 (5 bases). The CDR3 DNA reads TGTGCCAGCAGCCTCCGACAGATTACAGATACGCAGTATTTT. Translating gives CASSLRQITDTQYF.